The next 20 T cell receptor beta chains were all read from a single sample in a study of beta chain features in type 1 diabetes. The antigens for these receptors are not known. Whole-study results and caveats: People with Type 1 diabetes carried modestly yet significantly shorter TCRB CDR3s in all four CD4+ subsets.

The authors reverse transcribed all of the isolated RNA, so sequencing captured expressed TCRB transcripts. Clones were sequenced by immunoSEQ multiplex PCR, and TCRdb holds only the in-frame ones, with some missing. The sample has around 240,000 clones; 16% are singletons. Source material: naive CD4+ T cells from blood. The receptors were sampled from a man aged 30-40 years with type 1 diabetes.

This rearrangement joins TRBV29-1 to TRBJ1-5; D uncertain. The CDR3 totals 13 residues. Germline CDR1 and CDR2: SQVTM and ANQGSEA. Trimming removed 4 bases from V and 4 bases from J, with 11 bases in between. CDR3 nucleotide sequence: TGCAGCGTTGTGTGGGATCGGAATCAGCCCCAGCATTTT. It codes for CSVVWDRNQPQHF.

A few counts support this clone. The chain links TRBV7-8 to TRBJ2-1; 11 nucleotides match TRBD2. The CDR3 runs to 15 residues. Germline V gene sequence: CDR1 SGHVS, CDR2 FQNEAQ. V was clipped by 6 bases and J by 4 bases; unmatched bases: 5. The CDR3 nucleotides read TGTGCCAGCAGTTTCAGACTAGCGGGATACAATGAGCAGTTCTTC. It specifies CASSFRLAGYNEQFF.

This chain links TRBV7-9 with TRBJ2-2; 7 bases agree with TRBD2. This CDR3 has 19 amino acids. The germline CDR1 and CDR2 sequences are SEHNR and FQNEAQ (reference sequence). The junction had 15 bases not matched to a gene; V was cut back by 5 bases and J by 0 bases. The CDR3 nucleotides are TGTGCCAGCAGCCCTCGGCGAGTTAGCGGGTATTCGAACACCGGGGAGCTGTTTTTT. Translated, it gives CASSPRRVSGYSNTGELFF.

On this clone: Other DNA sequences from this sample encode an identical CDR3 as well. V and J are TRBV7-6 and TRBJ2-5; 12 bases are a match to TRBD2. V was pared by 5 bases and J by 4 bases, with 14 bases of the junction left unmatched. The CDR3 totals 18 residues. Germline V CDR1 and CDR2: SGHVS, FNYEAQ. CDR3 amino acids: CASSPRPPSGRALETQYF. The CDR3 DNA reads TGTGCCAGCAGCCCCCGGCCCCCTAGCGGGAGGGCCCTAGAGACCCAGTACTTC.

The rearrangement uses TRBV7-9 and TRBJ2-5; 7 bases map to TRBD2. Trimming at V came to 0 bases and at J to 5 bases, leaving 9 bases not matched to a gene. This CDR3 contains 16 residues. Germline V gene lookup returns CDR1 SEHNR and CDR2 FQNEAQ (reference sequence). CDR3 nucleotides: TGTGCCAGCAGCTTAGCTGGCGGGAGTGAGGTGGAGACCCAGTACTTC. It specifies CASSLAGGSEVETQYF.

Turning to this clone: Different DNA sequences within this sample yield the same CDR3. This chain links TRBV4-1 with TRBJ1-2; tentatively, D is TRBD1 (5 bases). Trimming cost V 1 base and J 3 bases, with 9 bases left between them. This CDR3 spans 14 amino acids. CDR1 is MGHRA, CDR2 YSYEKL, per germline. CDR3 region: CASSQVDRDYGYTF. Written as DNA, the CDR3 is TGCGCCAGCAGCCAAGTTGACAGAGACTATGGCTACACCTTC.

In its sample, this clone was seen a few times. The chain links TRBV14 to TRBJ2-7; 10 nucleotides match TRBD2. The germline gives CDR1 SGHDN, CDR2 FVKESK. This CDR3 contains 15 residues. V was pared by 2 bases and J by 7 bases, with 8 bases of the junction left unmatched. For the CDR3, the DNA is TGTGCCAGCAGCCAACGGCTAGCGGGAGCTGGGGAGCAGTACTTC. Amino acid sequence: CASSQRLAGAGEQYF.

The chain joins TRBV9 to TRBJ2-3, with 7 bases lining up with TRBD1. This CDR3 comprises 16 residues. The germline V gene has CDR1 SGDLS and CDR2 YYNGEE. The trim removed 3 bases at V and 8 bases at J, leaving 15 bases unmatched. CDR3 loop: CASSASGTVSPITQYF. Here the CDR3 DNA reads TGTGCCAGCAGCGCCTCCGGGACAGTAAGTCCGATTACGCAGTATTTT.

This clone turned up a few times. V and J are TRBV25-1 and TRBJ2-5; a possible D gene is TRBD1 (6 bases). Germline V gene data show CDR1 as MGHDK and CDR2 as SYGVNS. Deletions cut 6 bases from V and 1 base from J, with 9 bases between. This CDR3 has 13 residues. The chain's CDR3 is CASRGQIQETQYF. The DNA for the CDR3 is TGTGCCAGCAGAGGACAGATCCAAGAGACCCAGTACTTC.

This clone showed up just a few times. The chain has TRBV18 and TRBJ2-1, with 7 bases identical to TRBD2. The V gene end was trimmed by 0 bases and the J gene end by 12 bases; junction bases not matched to a gene: 8. This CDR3 spans 14 amino acids. Germline V CDR1 and CDR2: KGHSH, LQKENI. The DNA of the CDR3 is TGTGCCAGCTCACCACCGTACGGGAGGTTAAGGCAGTTCTTC. Protein sequence: CASSPPYGRLRQFF.

In its sample, this clone was seen a few times. The CDR3 loop is CASSLISRPDTQYF. Written as DNA, the CDR3 is TGTGCCAGCAGCTTAATCTCGAGACCAGATACGCAGTATTTT. The chain has TRBV7-2 and TRBJ2-3, with D uncertain. The CDR3 is 14 residues long. CDR1 is SGHTA and CDR2 is FQGNSA in the germline V gene. The V gene lost 2 bases and the J gene lost 4 bases, with 10 bases spanning the gap.

CDR3 in DNA: TGTGCCTGGAGTTCAGTGAGCGAGCAGTACTTC. As protein: CAWSSVSEQYF. V usage is TRBV30 and J usage is TRBJ2-7; D not certain. Germline assignment: CDR1 GTSNPN and CDR2 SVGIG (reference sequence). The CDR3 is 11 residues long. V lost 2 bases and J 6 bases, leaving 8 bases between the germline ends.

This clone occurred a few times. The chain employs TRBV9 and TRBJ2-1; 7 positions match TRBD1. The trim removed 0 bases at V and 7 bases at J, leaving 4 bases unmatched. There are 14 residues in the CDR3. The germline CDR1 and CDR2 sequences are SGDLS and YYNGEE. CDR3 bases: TGTGCCAGCAGCGTAGAACAGGGGCGGAATGAGCAGTTCTTC. Residues: CASSVEQGRNEQFF.

The chain is built from TRBV6-5 and TRBJ2-7; 12 bases fit TRBD1. V shed 6 bases and J 3 bases; nucleotides not matched to a gene: 6. CDR1 MNHEY and CDR2 SVGAGI come from the germline V gene. The CDR3 spans 15 residues. As DNA, the CDR3 is TGTGCCAGCAGCCTCGGGACAGGGGGCCTCTACGAGCAGTACTTC. This codes for CASSLGTGGLYEQYF.

This clone has a handful of counts. The V call is TRBV30, the J call TRBJ2-7, with D possibly being TRBD1 or TRBD2 (5 bases each). V was pared by 4 bases and J by 3 bases, with 19 bases between. The germline V gene encodes CDR1 GTSNPN and CDR2 SVGIG (reference sequence). This CDR3 is built from 15 residues. The CDR3 region is CAWTPRVGRNYEQYF. The CDR3 DNA is TGTGCCTGGACCCCGAGGGTGGGACGGAACTACGAGCAGTACTTC.

The rearrangement links TRBV9 to TRBJ2-3, with 13 bases fitting TRBD2. Germline CDR1 is SGDLS and CDR2 is YYNGEE. Trimming removed 5 bases from V and 4 bases from J; junction bases left unmatched: 4. The CDR3 totals 15 residues. The CDR3 bases are TGTGCCAGCAGTCGACTAGCGGGAGGACCAGATACGCAGTATTTT. As protein: CASSRLAGGPDTQYF.

The chain links TRBV4-1 to TRBJ2-7; D is unresolved. V was clipped by 0 bases and J by 3 bases, with 12 bases between them. CDR1 and CDR2 from the germline V gene are MGHRA and YSYEKL. This CDR3 region has 15 residues. The chain's CDR3 is CASSQEQSFSYEQYF. CDR3 sequence (DNA): TGCGCCAGCAGCCAAGAGCAGTCATTCAGCTACGAGCAGTACTTC.

This clone was seen just once. V is TRBV27 and J is TRBJ2-7; 9 nucleotides match TRBD2. V gave up 6 bases and J gave up 1 base; unmatched junction bases: 4. This CDR3 contains 14 residues. Germline lookup yields CDR1 MNHEY and CDR2 SMNVEV (reference sequence). The CDR3 DNA sequence: TGTGCCAGCAGCGTAGCGGGAGTGTCCTACGAGCAGTACTTC. It yields the protein CASSVAGVSYEQYF.

The rearrangement uses TRBV13 and TRBJ1-2, with 12 bases aligning to TRBD1. Looked up from germline, CDR1 is PRHDT and CDR2 is FYEKMQ (reference sequence). The CDR3 is made up of 15 amino acids. The junction had 6 bases not matched to a gene; V was cut back by 3 bases and J by 7 bases. This CDR3 reads CASSFGTGGFPGYTF. The CDR3, as DNA: TGTGCCAGCAGCTTCGGGACAGGGGGCTTCCCTGGCTACACCTTC. The full variable domain, with the rest looked up from reference TRBV13 and TRBJ1-2, is AAGVIQSPRHLIKEKRETATLKCYPIPRHDTVYWYQQGPGQDPQFLISFYEKMQSDKGSIPDRFSAQQFSDYHSELNMSSLELGDSALYFCASSFGTGGFPGYTFGSGTRLTVV.

This clone was found a few times. The chain couples TRBV30 to TRBJ1-5; D is ambiguous. Germline V lookup: CDR1 GTSNPN, CDR2 SVGIG (reference sequence). Trimming took 2 bases from V and 0 from J, leaving 5 bases between them. This CDR3 has 13 amino acids. The CDR3 DNA sequence: TGTGCCTGGAGTATGTCTAGCAATCAGCCCCAGCATTTT. Translation gives CAWSMSSNQPQHF.